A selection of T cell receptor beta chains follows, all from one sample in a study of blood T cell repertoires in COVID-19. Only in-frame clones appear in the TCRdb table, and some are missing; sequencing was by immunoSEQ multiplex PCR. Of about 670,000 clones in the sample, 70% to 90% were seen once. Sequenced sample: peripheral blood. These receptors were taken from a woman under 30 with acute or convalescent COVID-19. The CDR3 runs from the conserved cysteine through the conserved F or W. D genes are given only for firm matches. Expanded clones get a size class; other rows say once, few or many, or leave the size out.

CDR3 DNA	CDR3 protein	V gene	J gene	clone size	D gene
TGTGCCAGCAGTCCACTAGCGGGGAATGAGTTCTTC	CASSPLAGNEFF	TRBV27	TRBJ2-1	.	TRBD2
TGTGCCAGCAGCTTCAGGGGGCCCATGAACACTGAAGCTTTCTTT	CASSFRGPMNTEAFF	TRBV7-2	TRBJ1-1	.	TRBD1
TGTGCCAGCAGCTCCACAGGGGGGAGCATCTATGGCTACACCTTC	CASSSTGGSIYGYTF	TRBV27	TRBJ1-2	.	TRBD1
TGTGCCAGCAGCGTACGAACTAGCGGGGCCCTGGGGCTTAATGAGCAGTTCTTC	CASSVRTSGALGLNEQFF	TRBV9	TRBJ2-1	.	TRBD2
TGTGCTAGTGGTTTACCGACAGACACTGAAGCTTTCTTT	CASGLPTDTEAFF	TRBV12-5	TRBJ1-1	.	.
TGCGCCAGCAGCAAGGACAGGGCGAACACTGAAGCTTTCTTT	CASSKDRANTEAFF	TRBV5-1	TRBJ1-1	.	TRBD1
TGCAGCGTTGGTGTTGGGGGGGTAATCGCAGATACGCAGTATTTT	CSVGVGGVIADTQYF	TRBV29-1	TRBJ2-3	.	TRBD2
TGTGCCAGCACCCTATCGGGGGTAGGGACTGAAGCTTTCTTT	CASTLSGVGTEAFF	TRBV7-9	TRBJ1-1	.	.
TGTGCCGCCGGGGGACAGCCAAATCAGCCCCAGCATTTT	CAAGGQPNQPQHF	TRBV6-5	TRBJ1-5	.	TRBD1
TGTGCCAGCGGGGGGTTAAGCTCTGGAAACACCATATATTTT	CASGGLSSGNTIYF	TRBV6-6	TRBJ1-3	.	.
TGCGCCAGCAGCCAAGACGGGGGGCCTGGAAAAACTGAAGCTTTCTTT	CASSQDGGPGKTEAFF	TRBV4-1	TRBJ1-1	.	.
TGTGCCAGCAGCCAAGTAAACAGGGTCCCTGGAAACACCATATATTTT	CASSQVNRVPGNTIYF	TRBV3-1/TRBV3-2	TRBJ1-3	.	.
TGTGCCAGCAGCTCCGGGACAGATCCCTACAATGAGCAGTTCTTC	CASSSGTDPYNEQFF	TRBV7-2	TRBJ2-1	.	TRBD1
TGTGCCAGCAGTCCGGACAGGCCGTCCGCCCTCTACGAGCAGTACTTC	CASSPDRPSALYEQYF	TRBV27	TRBJ2-7	.	TRBD1
TGCGCCAGCAGTACAGGGGGGGACACTGAAGCTTTCTTT	CASSTGGDTEAFF	TRBV5-1	TRBJ1-1	.	TRBD1
TGTGCCAGCAGCTTACAGGGGGGAGACTACGAGCAGTACTTC	CASSLQGGDYEQYF	TRBV7-9	TRBJ2-7	.	.
TGTGCCAGCAGCGCAAGACTAGCGGGGGTGGGTCCAGATACGCAGTATTTT	CASSARLAGVGPDTQYF	TRBV11-3	TRBJ2-3	.	TRBD2
TGCGCCAGCAGCTTACAAGACAGGGGCAGCTATGGCTACACCTTC	CASSLQDRGSYGYTF	TRBV5-1	TRBJ1-2	few	TRBD1
TGTGCCAGTAGTATTCTTCAGGGGAACACTGAAGCTTTCTTT	CASSILQGNTEAFF	TRBV19	TRBJ1-1	.	.
TGTGCCAGCAGCTTAGCTCGTAGCGGGGGGGCCTCGGCCGGGGAGCTGTTTTTT	CASSLARSGGASAGELFF	TRBV7-2	TRBJ2-2	.	TRBD2
TGTGCCAGCAGCTTAGCGACAGGGCTGGGTCAGCCCCAGCATTTT	CASSLATGLGQPQHF	TRBV11-2	TRBJ1-5	once	TRBD1
TGTGCCAGCAGTGAAGGGGCGACAGGCCCTTCCTACGAGCAGTACTTC	CASSEGATGPSYEQYF	TRBV25-1	TRBJ2-7	.	.
TGTGCCAGCAGTCAGGCACACAGGTCGGGGGCCAACGTCCTGACTTTC	CASSQAHRSGANVLTF	TRBV28	TRBJ2-6	once	.
TGTGCCAGCACTACAGGGACCCACGAGCAGTACTTC	CASTTGTHEQYF	TRBV6-5	TRBJ2-7	.	.
TGCGCCAGCAGCTTGGAGTCAGGGGGTGGGACTGAAGCTTTCTTT	CASSLESGGGTEAFF	TRBV5-1	TRBJ1-1	once	TRBD1
TGTGCCAGCTCACCCCCCGAGAGTGGTTGGACTGAAGCTTTCTTT	CASSPPESGWTEAFF	TRBV18	TRBJ1-1	once	.
TGTGCCAGCTCACCACACAAGGCGGACGAGCAGTACTTC	CASSPHKADEQYF	TRBV18	TRBJ2-7	.	.
TGTGCCAGTAGTGGGGGACTGAGTTACGAGCAGTACTTC	CASSGGLSYEQYF	TRBV19	TRBJ2-7	.	.
TGTGCCAGCAGTTACGAAGGCAGCCAGGAAGGGGAGCTGTTTTTT	CASSYEGSQEGELFF	TRBV6-5	TRBJ2-2	.	.
TGTGCCAGCAGCCGAGGGCCAGGAAGCTCCTACGAGCAGTACTTC	CASSRGPGSSYEQYF	TRBV11-3	TRBJ2-7	once	.
TGTGCCAGCAGCTCACAAAAAGGCAGGGCTCTTTTT	CASSSQKGRALF	TRBV5-8	TRBJ1-4	.	.
TGTGCCAGTCAGTCGACTCTCCAAGGCGGAAAACTGTTTTTT	CASQSTLQGGKLFF	TRBV9	TRBJ1-4	.	.
TGTGCCAGCAGCCCACTCTCTGGGACAGGGGTTTTGAACACTGAAGCTTTCTTT	CASSPLSGTGVLNTEAFF	TRBV3-1/TRBV3-2	TRBJ1-1	.	TRBD1
TGTGCCAGCAGCCAGAGGGCGGTCCAGAGCGGAGCTTTCTTT	CASSQRAVQSGAFF	TRBV3-1/TRBV3-2	TRBJ1-1	.	.
TGTGCCAGCAGCGAACGACCTAGCGTGCATGGGTTCGAGCAGTACTTC	CASSERPSVHGFEQYF	TRBV7-9	TRBJ2-7	.	.
TGTGCAAGTCGCTCGCCCCCTCCCCCACAGGGGCACTACAGCAATCAGCCCCAGCATTTT	CASRSPPPPQGHYSNQPQHF	TRBV12-2	TRBJ1-5	.	.
TGTGCCAGCAGCTTGGCGCAGGTACCTGAGCAGTTCTTC	CASSLAQVPEQFF	TRBV5-6	TRBJ2-1	.	.
TGTGCTAGTGGTTTCTCAGGTGGATCTTTTTTGGATACGCAGTATTTT	CASGFSGGSFLDTQYF	TRBV12-5	TRBJ2-3	.	.
TGTGCCAGCAGTTTGAGGCTACTTGAAGCTTTCTTT	CASSLRLLEAFF	TRBV7-2	TRBJ1-1	.	.
TGTGCCTGGAGAATGTCGACAGGATTCAATCAGCCCCAGCATTTT	CAWRMSTGFNQPQHF	TRBV30	TRBJ1-5	.	.
TGTGCCAGCAGTTTGGACAGACTTAATGAAAAACTGTTTTTT	CASSLDRLNEKLFF	TRBV27	TRBJ1-4	.	.
TGTGCCAGCAGCCAACGGAGCCCTACCGGAAACACCATATATTTT	CASSQRSPTGNTIYF	TRBV3-1/TRBV3-2	TRBJ1-3	.	.
TGTGCCAGCAGCCGCCTTAACAGCCAAATGAACACTGAAGCTTTCTTT	CASSRLNSQMNTEAFF	TRBV3-1/TRBV3-2	TRBJ1-1	.	.
TGTGCCAGCAGCCAAGCGGACAGGGCCGAAAATTCACCCCTCCACTTT	CASSQADRAENSPLHF	TRBV4-2	TRBJ1-6	.	TRBD1
TGTGCCACCAGTGATTTTTCTGGACAGGGGGCTTTCGGAGAGACCCAGTACTTC	CATSDFSGQGAFGETQYF	TRBV24-1	TRBJ2-5	.	TRBD1
TGTGCCACCAGTGAGAATCTGGGGCTACGCTACACCTTC	CATSENLGLRYTF	TRBV24-1	TRBJ1-2	.	.
TGTGCCAGCAGCCAAGTCTGGGGCAGAAGTGAAGCTTTCTTT	CASSQVWGRSEAFF	TRBV14	TRBJ1-1	.	.
TGTGCCAGCAGCTTAGCAGGGGCAGAGGGCGGCTACACCTTC	CASSLAGAEGGYTF	TRBV11-2	TRBJ1-2	.	.
TGTGCCACCAGCCTAGAATCCCCCTTGAGCAATCAGCCCCAGCATTTT	CATSLESPLSNQPQHF	TRBV15	TRBJ1-5	.	.
TGTGCCAGTAGTATAGATATTCCGGCGGGGACGCAGTACAATGAGCAGTTCTTC	CASSIDIPAGTQYNEQFF	TRBV19	TRBJ2-1	.	.
TGCGCCAGCAGCCAAGATCTACAGGGCTATGGCTACACCTTC	CASSQDLQGYGYTF	TRBV4-3	TRBJ1-2	.	.
TGTGCCAGCAGCTTGACTAGCGGGGGACAGATCTCCTACAATGAGCAGTTCTTC	CASSLTSGGQISYNEQFF	TRBV7-2	TRBJ2-1	.	TRBD2
TGTGCCAGCAGCCAAGAAGGACTCCTCAACACTGAAGCTTTCTTT	CASSQEGLLNTEAFF	TRBV14	TRBJ1-1	.	.
TGTGCCAGCACAACATCCGCAGGGTCCGGGTCACCCCTCCACTTT	CASTTSAGSGSPLHF	TRBV2	TRBJ1-6	.	.
TGTGCCAGCTCACCCTCGACAGGGGGGTATGGCTACACCTTC	CASSPSTGGYGYTF	TRBV18	TRBJ1-2	once	TRBD1
TGTGCCAGCTCTGGGTCGGGACACCATAATTCACCCCTCCACTTT	CASSGSGHHNSPLHF	TRBV18	TRBJ1-6	.	.
TGCGCCAGCAGCTTGGACGGGACAGGGTTCCTTGGCTACACCTTC	CASSLDGTGFLGYTF	TRBV5-1	TRBJ1-2	.	TRBD1
TGTGCCAGCAGTTTAAACTCAGGGGGCGTAAACTATGGCTACACCTTC	CASSLNSGGVNYGYTF	TRBV9	TRBJ1-2	.	TRBD1
TGTGCCAGCACCGGCCGGGACAGAAGCTACGAGCAGTACTTC	CASTGRDRSYEQYF	TRBV9	TRBJ2-7	.	TRBD1